This T cell receptor beta chain was recovered during a study of tissue T cells after allogeneic stem cell transplantation. Overall study results and limits: Shared clones across patients were few; motif clustering revealed tissue-specific shared signatures. Only a limited share of tissue TCRs appeared in blood or spleen. Alloreactivity or antigen specificity of tissue TCRs was not determined; some clones might be host cells.

V trimming: 0 bases; J trimming: 5 bases; junction bases outside the gene matches: 5. CDR3 size: 14 residues. CDR1 is GKSSPN and CDR2 is SITVG in the germline V gene. A remark on this clone: No antigen is known for it. The genes are named according to mouse. The read terminates 1 residue ahead of where the CDR3 ends, so the germline J gene completes it.

Sequencing of TCRbeta CDR3 at survey depth gave sequences and template counts. Libraries were prepared by immunoSEQ multiplex PCR; TCRdb keeps only in-frame clonotypes and omits some of them. The table includes more than 45,000 clones, about three quarters detected once. Sequenced material: sorted cells pooled from one or two spleens. The sequence was obtained from a pool of C57BL/6 mice in good health. The V gene is TRBV31, the J gene TRBJ2-5; 7 bases fit TRBD1. CDR3: CAWSLEQGRDTQYF. Incomplete CDR3 DNA: TGTGCCTGGAGTCTAGAACAGGGGAGAGACACCCAGTAC.